This T cell receptor (beta chain) was recorded in a study of cytomegalovirus exposure and HLA in healthy donors. The germline V gene has CDR1 SEHNR and CDR2 FQNEAQ (reference sequence). This CDR3 is built from 11 residues. PCR primers comprised 60 Vbeta and 13 Jbeta primers. This table comes from immunoSEQ multiplex PCR, and its TCRdb copy is limited to in-frame clones, with some not included. The sample yields about 150,000 clones, over 70% seen once. The chain couples TRBV7-9 to TRBJ1-1, with D maybe TRBD1 (6 bases). The source of this sequence is a woman between 25 and 40 years old in good health and CMV-seropositive. The sample taken for sequencing was PBMCs. CDR3 coding DNA: TGTGCAGGGGGAGAGAACACTGAAGCTTTCTTT. Protein product: CAGGENTEAFF.